The rows below give T cell receptor beta chains drawn from one sample of a study of cytomegalovirus exposure and HLA in healthy donors. Method: immunoSEQ multiplex PCR; TCRdb's copy keeps in-frame clones and lacks some. The table includes some 170,000 clones, about 86% detected once. The sequenced sample consisted of PBMCs. These receptors were collected from a woman aged 25 to 45 in good health and CMV-seronegative. CDR3s include the opening cysteine and the closing phenylalanine or tryptophan. A D gene is named only where the DNA matches it firmly. Expanded clones are given a class, and other clones once, few, many or no size at all.

CDR3 DNA: TGCGCCAGCAGCTTGGGCGAACAACCGGGACAGACAGTGACTTTC
CDR3 protein: CASSLGEQPGQTVTF
V gene: TRBV5-1
D gene: TRBD1
clone size: NA
J gene: TRBJ2-6

CDR3 DNA: TGTGCCAGCAGCTCCCTGGGGACTAGCGGGGCCGCCGAGTACTTC
CDR3 protein: CASSSLGTSGAAEYF
V gene: TRBV5-6
D gene: TRBD2
clone size: NA
J gene: TRBJ2-7

CDR3 DNA: TGTGCCAGCAGCGTAGCGGGACAGGGGTGGTACGAGCAGTACTTC
CDR3 protein: CASSVAGQGWYEQYF
V gene: TRBV9
D gene: TRBD1
clone size: NA
J gene: TRBJ2-7

CDR3 DNA: TGTGCCAGCAGTGAAGCGTACCAGGGCGGCAATCAGCCCCAGCATTTT
CDR3 protein: CASSEAYQGGNQPQHF
V gene: TRBV2
D gene: NA
clone size: few
J gene: TRBJ1-5

CDR3 DNA: TGCGCCAGCAGCCAAGGTTCTGGAAACACCATATATTTT
CDR3 protein: CASSQGSGNTIYF
V gene: TRBV4-1
D gene: NA
clone size: NA
J gene: TRBJ1-3

CDR3 DNA: TGTGCCAGCTCACCACTAGGGGCCAAGCTGTTTTTT
CDR3 protein: CASSPLGAKLFF
V gene: TRBV18
D gene: NA
clone size: NA
J gene: TRBJ1-4

CDR3 DNA: TGTGCCAGCAGCTCCTCAGGGCTCAACACCGGGGAGCTGTTTTTT
CDR3 protein: CASSSSGLNTGELFF
V gene: TRBV7-7
D gene: NA
clone size: NA
J gene: TRBJ2-2

CDR3 DNA: TGTGCCAGCAGTAAGGGCGGGGGAAGCACAGATACGCAGTATTTT
CDR3 protein: CASSKGGGSTDTQYF
V gene: TRBV2
D gene: TRBD2
clone size: NA
J gene: TRBJ2-3

CDR3 DNA: TGTGCCAGCTCACCACCTGACAGCCAAAGTTCACCCCTCCACTTT
CDR3 protein: CASSPPDSQSSPLHF
V gene: TRBV18
D gene: NA
clone size: NA
J gene: TRBJ1-6

CDR3 DNA: TGTGCCAGCAGTAAGGAGGTGAACACTGAAGCTTTCTTT
CDR3 protein: CASSKEVNTEAFF
V gene: TRBV6-4
D gene: NA
clone size: NA
J gene: TRBJ1-1

CDR3 DNA: TGTGCCAGCTCACCGGGGGCAGCAAATGGCATTCAGTACTTC
CDR3 protein: CASSPGAANGIQYF
V gene: TRBV18
D gene: NA
clone size: NA
J gene: TRBJ2-4

CDR3 DNA: TGTGCCAGCGTCTTTGACAGGCAGTTCTATGGCTACACCTTC
CDR3 protein: CASVFDRQFYGYTF
V gene: TRBV7-2
D gene: NA
clone size: few
J gene: TRBJ1-2

CDR3 DNA: TGTGCCAGCAGCGCTTCAGGGGGTAGCTACACCTTC
CDR3 protein: CASSASGGSYTF
V gene: TRBV6-1
D gene: TRBD1
clone size: NA
J gene: TRBJ1-2

CDR3 DNA: TGTGCCAGCTCAGCAGGGGATTTGGGGGCCCAGCATTTT
CDR3 protein: CASSAGDLGAQHF
V gene: TRBV18
D gene: NA
clone size: NA
J gene: TRBJ1-5

CDR3 DNA: TGTGCCAGCAGCTCGATCGGACAGGGAGGATCCTACGAGCAGTACTTC
CDR3 protein: CASSSIGQGGSYEQYF
V gene: TRBV7-2
D gene: TRBD1
clone size: NA
J gene: TRBJ2-7

CDR3 DNA: TGTGCCAGCAGCGTAGATTCCGGGGGGACCTGGGATGAGCAGTTCTTC
CDR3 protein: CASSVDSGGTWDEQFF
V gene: TRBV9
D gene: TRBD2
clone size: NA
J gene: TRBJ2-1

CDR3 DNA: TGTGCCAGCAGCTTAGATGGGGAGCAGTACTTC
CDR3 protein: CASSLDGEQYF
V gene: TRBV7-6
D gene: NA
clone size: NA
J gene: TRBJ2-7

CDR3 DNA: TGTGCCAGCAGCTTAGGGAATAACGAAAAACTGTTTTTT
CDR3 protein: CASSLGNNEKLFF
V gene: TRBV5-4
D gene: NA
clone size: NA
J gene: TRBJ1-4

CDR3 DNA: TGTGCCAGCAGCGCCGACCGACTCTATGGCTACACCTTC
CDR3 protein: CASSADRLYGYTF
V gene: TRBV11-2
D gene: NA
clone size: NA
J gene: TRBJ1-2

CDR3 DNA: TGTGCCAGTAGCAGGTCCACGCAGGGGACTGAAGCTTTCTTT
CDR3 protein: CASSRSTQGTEAFF
V gene: TRBV19
D gene: NA
clone size: NA
J gene: TRBJ1-1

CDR3 DNA: TGTGCCAGCAGCTTAGTTGCTAGCGGGAGTGGTTCCTACAATGAGCAGTTCTTC
CDR3 protein: CASSLVASGSGSYNEQFF
V gene: TRBV7-3
D gene: TRBD2
clone size: few
J gene: TRBJ2-1

CDR3 DNA: TGTGCCAGCAGTTTAAGATCCGGCGGGACTTATGGCTACACCTTC
CDR3 protein: CASSLRSGGTYGYTF
V gene: TRBV27
D gene: NA
clone size: NA
J gene: TRBJ1-2

CDR3 DNA: TGTGCCAGCAGTTCCAGGGGGAACACTGAAGCTTTCTTT
CDR3 protein: CASSSRGNTEAFF
V gene: TRBV6-1
D gene: NA
clone size: NA
J gene: TRBJ1-1